This record covers a single T cell receptor (beta chain). These data belong to a study of control samples from healthy donors and cancer patients. Generated by immunoSEQ multiplex PCR, the TCRdb table keeps only in-frame clones and is missing some. This sample yields 150,000 or so clones, of which roughly 93% are seen a single time; under 7% belongs to the top ten. The CDR3 loop spans 15 amino acids. CDR1 KGHSH and CDR2 LQKENI come from the germline V gene. Trimming took 2 bases from V and 3 from J, leaving 14 bases between them. This TCR was sampled from a young man in good health. V gene TRBV18 combines with J gene TRBJ2-7; no reliable D call. The sample was blood. CDR3 bases: TGTGCCAGCTCACCAGAGCCAGAGAGTCGCTACGAGCAGTACTTC. The encoded protein is CASSPEPESRYEQYF.